This TCR beta chain was sequenced in a study of cytomegalovirus exposure and HLA in healthy donors. Overall study: Researchers found that roughly 77% of 350 to 500 genotyped donors fell within the Caucasian-associated ancestry cluster. Study conclusions and caveats: TRBV6-2, TRBV6-3 and other indistinguishable V segments were excluded. Across all donors, roughly uniform sequencing depth was an assumption of the presence/absence analyses.

This clone has only a few counts. As yet, its antigen is unknown. Though probably carrying unrecorded immune exposures, donors were nominally healthy at sampling. J lost 8 bases, V lost 5 bases, and 7 bases had no gene match. This CDR3 is built from 14 residues. The V gene's germline CDR1 is LGHNA and CDR2 YNFKEQ. It was with 60 Vbeta and 13 Jbeta primers that the PCR ran. Repertoires were generated with immunoSEQ multiplex PCR, while TCRdb's copy carries only in-frame clones and drops some. The table includes under 250,000 clones, approximately 81% detected once. This sequence was found in a woman aged 60 to 75 in good health and CMV-seropositive. The sequenced sample was PBMCs. The chain employs TRBV4-2 and TRBJ2-1; 9 bases are shared with TRBD2. CDR3 loop: CASSMREGADEQFF. In nucleotides, the CDR3 is TGTGCCAGCAGCATGCGGGAGGGGGCGGATGAGCAGTTCTTC.